The sequence of this T cell receptor (beta chain) was determined in a study of Tregs in tolerant kidney transplant recipients. The CDR3 contains 14 residues. The trim removed 4 bases at V and 5 bases at J, leaving 1 base unmatched. Germline V gene lookup returns CDR1 MNHNS and CDR2 SASEGT. The method was immunoSEQ multiplex PCR; TCRdb's version includes in-frame clones alone and lacks a portion of them. The data hold 100,000 to 130,000 clones, with around 91% observed a single time. Sequenced material: CD4+ T cells from blood, taken before the transplant. The TCR was taken from a human donor who received a combined kidney and bone marrow transplant. This sequence joins TRBV6-1 and TRBJ2-5; 13 nucleotides match TRBD2. The CDR3 spells CASSVGLAGETQYF. CDR3 DNA sequence: TGTGCCAGCAGTGTGGGACTAGCGGGGGAGACCCAGTACTTC.